The 20 T cell receptor beta chains in this list originate from one sample, sequenced in a study of blood T cell repertoires in COVID-19. The table came from immunoSEQ multiplex PCR; TCRdb's copy has only in-frame clones and leaves some out. The sample carries about 320,000 clones, around 85% recorded once. Input material: peripheral blood. These receptors originate from a human donor in a cohort sampled during active COVID-19.

The chain has TRBV3-1 (or the pseudogene TRBV3-2) and TRBJ1-2, with 8 bases fitting TRBD1. Trimming cost V 4 bases and J 3 bases; bases outside gene matches: 13. Per germline, CDR1 LGHDT and CDR2 YNNKEL (reference sequence). This CDR3 is 17 amino acids long. This CDR3 is CASSPIPQGAIDYGYTF. The CDR3 DNA reads as TGTGCCAGCAGCCCGATCCCCCAGGGGGCGATTGACTATGGCTACACCTTC.

This chain connects TRBV9 to TRBJ1-3; D uncertain. V lost 3 bases to trimming and J lost 2 bases, with 12 bases between them. Germline CDR1 and CDR2: SGDLS and YYNGEE. The CDR3 is 15 amino acids. In nucleotides, the CDR3 is TGTGCCAGCAGCGGCGGAGGTTTCACTGGAAACACCATATATTTT. It encodes CASSGGGFTGNTIYF.

The chain recombines TRBV27 with TRBJ2-7; 8 bases agree with TRBD1. This CDR3 region has 16 residues. The germline V gene has CDR1 MNHEY and CDR2 SMNVEV (reference sequence). J was trimmed by 5 bases and V by 0 bases; bases with no gene match: 9. The CDR3 DNA is TGTGCCAGCAGTTTATCTCCGGGGACAGGTCTCCACGAGCAGTACTTC. Amino acid sequence: CASSLSPGTGLHEQYF.

The V call is TRBV7-2, the J call TRBJ2-1; 10 positions agree with TRBD2. This CDR3 has 16 residues. Germline loops: CDR1 SGHTA, CDR2 FQGNSA. The V gene end was trimmed by 6 bases and the J gene end by 9 bases; junction bases not matched to a gene: 14. The CDR3 here is CASRSPGLAVGFEQFF. The CDR3 DNA sequence: TGTGCCAGCAGGTCACCTGGACTAGCGGTGGGGTTTGAGCAGTTCTTC. Drawing the rest from reference TRBV7-2 and TRBJ2-1, the complete variable domain is GAGVSQSPSNKVTEKGKDVELRCDPISGHTALYWYRQSLGQGLEFLIYFQGNSAPDKSGLPSDRFSAERTGGSVSTLTIQRTQQEDSAVYLCASRSPGLAVGFEQFFGPGTRLTVL.

V gene TRBV5-1 combines with J gene TRBJ2-7, with a tentative D call TRBD2 (6 bases). The germline V gene encodes CDR1 SGHRS and CDR2 YFSETQ. The CDR3 sequence is 18 residues long. V dropped 6 bases and J dropped 0 bases, with 25 bases sitting between them. In nucleotides, the CDR3 is TGCGCCAGCAAATGGGACGAGCCAGGGAGGTGGAGCTCCTACGAGCAGTACTTC. Residues: CASKWDEPGRWSSYEQYF.

The genes are TRBV3-1 (or the pseudogene TRBV3-2) and TRBJ2-3; 8 positions match TRBD2. Trimming at V came to 5 bases and at J to 1 base, leaving 8 bases not matched to a gene. Germline-derived CDR1 and CDR2 are LGHDT and YNNKEL (reference sequence). The CDR3 has 16 amino acids. The CDR3 sequence is CASSYPSGRGTDTQYF. The CDR3 DNA reads TGTGCCAGCAGCTATCCTAGCGGGCGTGGCACAGATACGCAGTATTTT.

There are many counts of this clone. The V call is TRBV7-9, the J call TRBJ2-3; D ambiguous. V was pared by 1 base and J by 7 bases, with 9 bases between. CDR1 and CDR2 (germline): SEHNR, FQNEAQ (reference sequence). The CDR3 has 13 residues. As DNA, the CDR3 is TGTGCCAGCAGCTTAGATGAGGCTCATACGCAGTATTTT. This sequence encodes CASSLDEAHTQYF.

The rearrangement uses TRBV3-1 (or the pseudogene TRBV3-2) and TRBJ2-7; no clear D gene. This CDR3 has 12 amino acids. Germline V lookup: CDR1 LGHDT, CDR2 YNNKEL (reference sequence). V lost 5 bases and J 0 bases, leaving 5 bases between the germline ends. The CDR3 DNA follows: TGTGCCAGCAGCTGGAGCTCCTACGAGCAGTACTTC. Translation: CASSWSSYEQYF.

This chain connects TRBV4-2 to TRBJ2-3; TRBD1 matches 8 bases. CDR3 size: 15 residues. Per germline, CDR1 LGHNA and CDR2 YNFKEQ. Unmatched junction bases numbered 5, after V lost 4 bases and J lost 2 bases. CDR3 amino acids: CASSRGTGLTDTQYF. The CDR3 coding sequence is TGTGCCAGCAGCCGCGGGACAGGCCTCACAGATACGCAGTATTTT.

CDR3 DNA sequence: TGTGCCAGCAGTAAGGGACTAGCGGGCCATAGCGATGAGCAGTTCTTC. Its protein product is CASSKGLAGHSDEQFF. The chain employs TRBV2 and TRBJ2-1; TRBD2 aligns across 12 bases. Germline V gives CDR1 SNHLY, CDR2 FYNNEI. After removal of 5 bases from V and 8 bases from J, the junction contained 10 bases not matched to a gene. The CDR3 loop spans 16 amino acids. Using reference TRBV2 and TRBJ2-1 for the parts outside the CDR3, the full variable domain is EPEVTQTPSHQVTQMGQEVILRCVPISNHLYFYWYRQILGQKVEFLVSFYNNEISEKSEIFDDQFSVERPDGSNFTLKIRSTKLEDSAMYFCASSKGLAGHSDEQFFGPGTRLTVL.

Only one count was recorded for this clone. The rearrangement links TRBV2 to TRBJ1-2; unclear D gene. The germline V gene has CDR1 SNHLY and CDR2 FYNNEI. The ends were cut back, 6 bases at V and 1 base at J, with 18 bases in the middle. This CDR3 spans 16 amino acids. CDR3 loop: CASSDFERLVNYGYTF. The CDR3 DNA reads as TGTGCCAGCAGCGACTTCGAGAGGCTTGTTAACTATGGCTACACCTTC. Looking up the rest from reference TRBV2 and TRBJ1-2 gives the full variable domain: EPEVTQTPSHQVTQMGQEVILRCVPISNHLYFYWYRQILGQKVEFLVSFYNNEISEKSEIFDDQFSVERPDGSNFTLKIRSTKLEDSAMYFCASSDFERLVNYGYTFGSGTRLTVV.

The genes are TRBV7-2 and TRBJ1-2; tentatively, D is TRBD1 (5 bases). Trimming stripped 5 bases from V and 4 bases from J, with 23 bases between. CDR1 and CDR2 from the germline V gene are SGHTA and FQGNSA. This CDR3 has 17 residues. The CDR3 coding sequence is TGTGCCAGCAGCCCCCTGAATAAGAACAGGAATGGCTATGGCTACACCTTC. This translates into CASSPLNKNRNGYGYTF.

The CDR3 DNA is TGTGCCAGCAGCTTACGAAATGGGCAGGGGCTCGGAAGCTCCTACGAGCAGTACTTC. Translation gives CASSLRNGQGLGSSYEQYF. V is TRBV11-2 and J is TRBJ2-7, with D possibly matching TRBD1 (6 bases). Germline V CDR1 and CDR2: SGHAT, FQNNGV. The CDR3 sequence is 19 residues long. Trimming left V 2 bases short and J 0 bases short, with 23 bases between. The entire variable domain, with the rest obtained from reference TRBV11-2 and TRBJ2-7, is as follows: EAGVAQSPRYKIIEKRQSVAFWCNPISGHATLYWYQQILGQGPKLLIQFQNNGVVDDSQLPKDRFSAERLKGVDSTLKIQPAKLEDSAVYLCASSLRNGQGLGSSYEQYFGPGTRLTVT.

The chain combines TRBV4-1 with TRBJ2-1, with D maybe TRBD1 (6 bases). Looked up from germline, CDR1 is MGHRA and CDR2 is YSYEKL. There are 13 residues in the CDR3. V was cut by 5 bases and J by 10 bases, with 15 bases left in between. CDR3 sequence (DNA): TGCGCCAGCAGCAGTTCAGGGGTTCGGGAGCAGTTCTTC. Its protein is CASSSSGVREQFF.

The chain links TRBV7-9 to TRBJ2-7, with 8 bases that match TRBD1. Germline CDR1 is SEHNR and CDR2 is FQNEAQ (reference sequence). J gave up 6 bases and V 5 bases, and 6 bases lay outside the gene matches. The CDR3 is made up of 13 amino acids. The CDR3 DNA reads as TGTGCCAGCAGCCAGACAGGGGACGGCGAGCAGTACTTC. This encodes CASSQTGDGEQYF.

The chain's CDR3 is CASLSTDTQYF. CDR3 in DNA: TGTGCCAGTCTTAGCACAGATACGCAGTATTTT. The rearrangement links TRBV12-3 or TRBV12-4 to TRBJ2-3, with D uncertain. CDR3 length: 11 amino acids. Trimming took 9 bases from V and 0 from J, leaving 4 bases between them.

V usage is TRBV14 and J usage is TRBJ1-2; no clear D. With 1 base removed from V and 1 base from J, the gap between germline ends came to 7 bases. CDR1 SGHDN and CDR2 FVKESK come from the germline V gene. This CDR3 comprises 14 residues. The CDR3 is CASSQADFNYGYTF. The CDR3 DNA reads TGTGCCAGCAGCCAAGCGGACTTTAACTATGGCTACACCTTC.

V gene TRBV5-5 combines with J gene TRBJ1-2; 9 bases align to TRBD1. From germline, CDR1 is SGHKS and CDR2 YYEKEE (reference sequence). V trimming: 3 bases; J trimming: 3 bases; junction bases outside the gene matches: 6. The CDR3 covers 15 residues. In DNA, the CDR3 is TGTGCCAGCAGCTCCCTACAGGGGGCCTACTATGGCTACACCTTC. It codes for CASSSLQGAYYGYTF.

The chain employs TRBV18 and TRBJ2-3; TRBD2 aligns across 9 bases. CDR3 length: 18 residues. Germline V CDR1 and CDR2: KGHSH, LQKENI. V lost 3 bases and J lost 1; bases outside the gene matches: 11. Written as DNA, the CDR3 is TGTGCCAGCTCACCCCCAGCGTGGCTAGCGGGGCGCACAGATACGCAGTATTTT. Translation gives CASSPPAWLAGRTDTQYF. The whole variable domain, remainder taken from reference TRBV18 and TRBJ2-3, is NAGVMQNPRHLVRRRGQEARLRCSPMKGHSHVYWYRQLPEEGLKFMVYLQKENIIDESGMPKERFSAEFPKEGPSILRIQQVVRGDSAAYFCASSPPAWLAGRTDTQYFGPGTRLTVL.

The chain carries TRBV5-1 and TRBJ1-2, with 9 bases fitting TRBD1. CDR1 and CDR2 from the germline V gene are SGHRS and YFSETQ. The CDR3 consists of 14 residues. V shed 1 base, J shed 12 bases, and the junction held 10 bases outside the gene matches. CDR3 bases: TGCGCCAGCAGCTTGTCGGGACAGGGCCTCCTCGACACCTTC. It translates to CASSLSGQGLLDTF.